The sequence of this TCR beta chain was determined in a study of beta chain features in type 1 diabetes. Reverse transcribing all isolated RNA meant expressed TCRB transcripts were sequenced. Here immunoSEQ multiplex PCR was the method, and the copy in TCRdb shows in-frame clones only, minus some. The sample consists of about 180,000 clones, about 13% of them appearing once. Overall study results and limits: High-TCR-expressing cells could be over-represented by cDNA sequencing.

CD4+ naive, central memory, regulatory and stem cell-like memory subsets were isolated by sorting on CD45RO/CCR7/CD25/CD127/CD95/CD27. Purity (above 95%) was reached by all sorted populations. Trimming took 6 bases from V and 4 from J, leaving 13 bases between them. Germline V gives CDR1 SQVTM, CDR2 ANQGSEA. The CDR3 sequence is 14 residues long. In its sample, this clone was seen many times. Its antigen is unknown. The receptor was isolated from a young woman in good health. The sample was central memory CD4+ T cells from blood. The gene calls are TRBV29-1 and TRBJ2-6; possibly TRBD1 for D (5 bases). The CDR3 region is CSVETVSGANVLTF. The DNA of the CDR3 is TGCAGCGTGGAGACAGTCTCGGGGGCCAACGTCCTGACTTTC.